This record looks at one T cell receptor beta chain sequence and its context. Its matching antigen is unknown. The CDR3 carries no conserved terminal phenylalanine or tryptophan, so it likely arises from a read error. The sample comes from a study of T cell repertoires in cytomegalovirus infection. This CDR3 comprises 16 residues. Germline-derived CDR1 and CDR2 are MGHRA and YSYEKL. The V gene lost 4 bases and the J gene lost 3 bases, with 19 bases spanning the gap. TCRdb recomputed calls from the reads with MiXCR, one row per CDR3 protein. The sample includes about 740,000 distinct CDR3 sequences, less than 40% of them seen just once. Study conclusions and caveats: Clonotype analysis showed dominance of the ex vivo response by HLA-C-restricted CMV-specific TCR beta clonotypes.

The receptor comes from a human donor in good health (CMV status not recorded). Some clones in this sample may be carry-over from other donors' samples. This chain uses TRBV4-1 with TRBJ2-7; D might be TRBD1 or TRBD2, each matching 7 bases. The sequencing input was PBMCs. The CDR3 sequence is CASSRPTAGQNYEQYL. CDR3 sequence (DNA): TGCGCCAGCAGCCGACCTACAGCGGGACAGAACTACGAGCAGTACTTA.